A single TCR beta chain is shown here with its context. The antigen is unknown. Making TCR cDNA involved 5'RACE template switching, which added UMIs and a universal primer site. TCRdb re-analysed the 5' RACE reads in MiXCR, keeping a single row per CDR3 protein. The table has 300,000 to 400,000 distinct CDR3 sequences, around 10% seen once. The sample is drawn from a study of T cells after yellow fever vaccination. Study in general: The SMART-Seq v4 Ultra Low Input method served to prepare the low-cell-number fractions.

Study results and caveats: Weaker overall, the secondary response nonetheless peaked faster (day 5 versus 15). At around 95% for CD4 and about 87% for CD8, most primary-vaccination clones showed up again after the booster.

J was trimmed by 7 bases and V by 1 base; bases with no gene match: 7. Germline V gene data show CDR1 as GTSNPN and CDR2 as SVGIG (reference sequence). The CDR3 extends over 15 amino acids. The TCR was taken from a man between 18 and 29 years old who received the YFV17D yellow fever vaccine. The sample in question was CD4+ T cells sorted from PBMCs, obtained 45 days after the yellow fever booster vaccination. This rearrangement joins TRBV30 to TRBJ1-5, with 10 nucleotides matching TRBD1. CDR3 nucleotides: TGTGCCTGGAGTGGTGGGACAGGGGCCTTCCAGCCCCAGCATTTT. Its translation: CAWSGGTGAFQPQHF.